This TCR beta chain is drawn from a study of regulatory T cells in long-lasting Graves disease (dated by TCRdb to the early 2020s). Regarding the research as a whole: Antithyroid drugs had been taken for less than 3 months by newly diagnosed Graves' disease patients. This study used TCR sequencing and RNA sequencing of peripheral blood to compare persistent Graves' disease patients against newly diagnosed Graves' disease patients. The study was registered as a clinical trial and conducted in China. A total of around 35 samples underwent TCR sequencing, from around 13 patients with persistent Graves' disease and 20 or so patients with newly diagnosed Graves' disease. Broad study findings and their caveats: Persistent disease showed preferential use of TRBV28, TRBJ1-2 and TRBJ2-5, whereas newly diagnosed disease favored TRBV20-1 and TRBJ2-1. Sequencing and analysis were limited to the TCR beta chain. As a limitation, the authors acknowledged that the small sample size may reduce accuracy. More public clonotypes were shared among persistent patients (over 2,500) than among newly diagnosed patients (approximately 930). Compared with newly diagnosed patients, persistent Graves' disease patients had lower TCR Shannon entropy and fewer highly expanded clones, which suggests clonal expansion. The study examined only peripheral blood because the primary lesion, thyroid tissue, could not be accessed.

This clonotype showed up many times. Its antigen is currently not known. Nothing much larger sits one base from this clone, and base qualities are not available. Interpreted using the paper, the time point label stands for: newly diagnosed GD, antithyroid drugs for less than 3 months. For both TCR sequencing and RNA sequencing, RNA was extracted from PBMCs in TRIzol. The diagnosis of Graves' disease followed American Thyroid Association guidelines. Patients for the study were recruited at an endocrinology department in Xi'an, China. Each patient gave approximately 10 milliliters of peripheral blood, collected in an EDTA anticoagulant tube. Ficoll Paque Plus density gradient separation was used to isolate PBMCs, and no further T cell sorting was performed. An Agilent 2100 Bioanalyzer and agarose gel were used to check RNA quality, and a NanoDrop 2000 was used to measure RNA concentration. Inclusive of the bounding cysteine and phenylalanine, the CDR3 is 15 residues long. Left in the record is the CDR3 DNA by itself, 45 bases read in frame from the first base. V loses 5 bases, J loses 6 bases, and the germline ends lie 19 bases apart. As encoded in the germline V gene (reference sequence), CDR1 is SEHNR while CDR2 is FQNEAQ.

Libraries were built with multiplex PCR. Sequenced on an Illumina HiSeq 4000. To build TCR beta libraries, CDR3 regions were amplified by Arm-PCR using iRepertoire HTBI primers. Gel purification was performed on PCR products prior to sequencing. Per the source publication's procedure: Across samples, around 58 TRBV and around 15 TRBJ segments were identified and used for gene usage analysis of CDR3 amino acid clonotypes. COPE and FqMerger were used to merge the filtered high-quality paired reads into contigs. BLAST was used to align contigs to IMGT TRBV, TRBD and TRBJ reference genes, with CDR3 defined following IMGT. Highly expanded clones were defined as clonotypes with a frequency above 0.1%. Shannon entropy served as the measure of repertoire diversity, while the Gini coefficient captured V-J evenness. Public clonotypes were defined as clonotypes shared by more than one individual. Clones were called with MiXCR by TCRdb after fastp trimmed the public reads at Q25, and only in-frame beta chains were retained. Each record represents a unique CDR3 protein, reported with the most common genes and DNA among its rows. The authors' filters were not applied to this entry. The sample yields roughly 350,000 distinct CDR3 sequences; roughly 15% were counted once. The leading ten clones occupy roughly 21% of the sample.

The same data also went into a second study, on T cells in Graves' hyperthyroidism and ophthalmopathy. The second study's authors report: Stable Graves' hyperthyroidism was defined as the absence of progression to ophthalmopathy over 18 months of follow-up. Hyperthyroidism patients were aged 18 to 65 years and newly diagnosed, with disease duration of less than 2 months. Any patient with an uncontrolled infection, another autoimmune disease, pregnancy or lactation was excluded. Diagnoses were based on clinical symptoms, serum thyroxine and TRAb, thyroid ultrasound and orbital computed tomography. A first-round RT-PCR of the TCR CDR3 used the HTBI primer set with the Qiagen OneStep RT-PCR kit. Most expanded thyroid clonotypes (frequency above 0.001) were also detected in blood, suggesting blood repertoires may reflect thyroid immune responses. In cross-validation, a model built on a 13 V-J signature told ophthalmopathy apart from stable hyperthyroidism with 85% to 90% sensitivity and about 81% specificity, and in testing the same model reached 80%/75%. In validation, progression to ophthalmopathy was predicted by the model with almost 71% sensitivity and 72.22% specificity, a median of around 5.9 months before onset. To identify TCR V-J signatures that set the groups apart, the researchers used a discovery cohort of 100 or so patients, made up of under 50 with Graves' ophthalmopathy and 57 with stable Graves' hyperthyroidism. Prospective prediction of ophthalmopathy was tested in an independent validation cohort of 18 to 20 hyperthyroidism patients and 17 patients who later progressed to ophthalmopathy. For training and testing, the roughly 97 patients in the discovery cohort were randomly divided in a 7:3 ratio. In addition, the study compared T-cell repertoires in thyroid tissue and in blood from 6 or 7 Graves' hyperthyroidism patients. After blood sampling, hyperthyroidism patients were treated with methimazole at a starting dose of 30 mg daily, and ophthalmopathy patients were treated with high-dose intravenous methylprednisolone. Libraries were constructed in a second round of multiplex PCR, after which size selection and purification were performed. Libraries were sequenced paired-end with 100 bp reads on an Illumina HiSeq2000. SOAPnuke was used to process the raw data, with reads discarded if the reads contained adapters or uncalled bases, had a mean Phred below 15, or lacked an exact constant-primer or identifier match. COPE v1.2.5 was used to merge the high-quality paired reads, and each unique nucleotide sequence was defined as a clonotype. MiTCR v1.1 was used to align the clonotypes against IMGT TRBV, TRBD and TRBJ reference segments. The analysis was restricted to V-J combinations with a frequency above 0.0001, which together covered about 99% of the repertoires. A TCS score was defined as the ratio between F50 (clonal expansion) and ExV (chaos), using BLOSUM62-based TCRdist between CDR3 peptides within each V-J. Welch's t-statistics and random forest reduced several hundred V-J features to roughly 13, which were used in a naive Bayes classifier (R e1071). No statistical method was used to set the sample size in advance, and investigators knew the group allocation. The paper describes TCR Vbeta CDR3 sequencing of 135 peripheral blood samples, made up of roughly 40 ophthalmopathy patients, around 78 hyperthyroidism patients and around 17 progressor patients.

This chain is built from TRBV7-9 and TRBJ1-2; the D gene cannot be named for sure. The sequence came from a woman aged 18-30 years with Graves disease. Donor details come from another sample of the same person, matched by shared clones. This specimen was peripheral blood mononuclear cells (PBMCs), taken at new diagnosis, from a patient treated with antithyroid drugs. The CDR3 corresponds to CASSRTQTGVDGYTF. The sequenced DNA is TGTGCCAGCAGCCGAACCCAAACGGGAGTGGATGGCTACACCTTC.